Following are 3 T cell receptor beta chains from one sample sequenced in a study of T cell clones after liver transplantation. Some clones are missing from TCRdb's copy, which holds only in-frame ones; the method was immunoSEQ multiplex PCR. The table lists about 60,000 clones, about two thirds of them singletons. Specimen: CD4+ T cells from blood, collected before liver transplant. The receptors shown here come from a human donor who received a liver transplant.

V is TRBV14 and J is TRBJ1-5; D gene unclear. The CDR3 consists of 13 residues. Germline assignment: CDR1 SGHDN and CDR2 FVKESK. Trimming took 2 bases from V and 6 from J, leaving 8 bases between them. Written as DNA, the CDR3 is TGTGCCAGCAGCCAATCGAGCGGTCAGCCCCAGCATTTT. It specifies CASSQSSGQPQHF.

This rearrangement joins TRBV4-1 to TRBJ1-1; 7 bases fit TRBD1. The trim removed 0 bases at V and 5 bases at J, leaving 9 bases unmatched. CDR3 size: 16 residues. Germline CDR1 MGHRA, CDR2 YSYEKL. The CDR3 nucleotides are TGCGCCAGCAGCCAAGATATGACAGGGCTGTCGACTGAAGCTTTCTTT. This gives the protein CASSQDMTGLSTEAFF.

J is TRBJ1-1 and V is TRBV30, with D possibly TRBD1 on 6 matching bases. Trimming took off 0 bases at V and 2 bases at J, with 10 bases between the two ends. The CDR3 has 14 amino acids. Germline CDR1 reads GTSNPN; CDR2 reads SVGIG (reference sequence). CDR3 in DNA: TGTGCCTGGAGTGTCACAGGGATAAACACTGAAGCTTTCTTT. Its translation: CAWSVTGINTEAFF.